The T cell receptor (beta chain) under discussion was sequenced for a study of OX40 agonist ivuxolimab in advanced cancers. The overall study: Therapy given before enrollment (anti-PD-1, anti-PD-L1 or anti-CTLA-4) was allowed, and roughly 41% had some. Two cutaneous melanoma patients and one hepatocellular carcinoma patient, three in all, had partial responses.

About this clone: The antigen is unknown.

Collection of blood occurred at baseline, at cycle 4 day 1, and at cycle 7 day 1. Notes on the study in general: CD8+ T cells (on average) carried more expanded clones than CD4+ T cells.

Profiled with immunoSEQ multiplex PCR; TCRdb holds only in-frame clones, not every one. The sample consists of about 69,000 clones, around 83% of them appearing once. The CDR3 has 14 amino acids. Germline values: CDR1 MNHNS, CDR2 SASEGT. Germline trimming cut 8 bases from V and 2 bases from J; bases unmatched to any gene: 5. V gene TRBV6-1 combines with J gene TRBJ2-2, with 7 bases fitting TRBD2. This TCR derives from an adult with an advanced solid tumor such as melanoma, head and neck, liver or kidney cancer. The sample consisted of CD4+ or CD8+ T cells sorted from blood, taken in a trial of the OX40 agonist ivuxolimab. CDR3 nucleotides: TGTGCCAGCTCCGCGGGACTAAACACCGGGGAGCTGTTTTTT. As protein: CASSAGLNTGELFF.